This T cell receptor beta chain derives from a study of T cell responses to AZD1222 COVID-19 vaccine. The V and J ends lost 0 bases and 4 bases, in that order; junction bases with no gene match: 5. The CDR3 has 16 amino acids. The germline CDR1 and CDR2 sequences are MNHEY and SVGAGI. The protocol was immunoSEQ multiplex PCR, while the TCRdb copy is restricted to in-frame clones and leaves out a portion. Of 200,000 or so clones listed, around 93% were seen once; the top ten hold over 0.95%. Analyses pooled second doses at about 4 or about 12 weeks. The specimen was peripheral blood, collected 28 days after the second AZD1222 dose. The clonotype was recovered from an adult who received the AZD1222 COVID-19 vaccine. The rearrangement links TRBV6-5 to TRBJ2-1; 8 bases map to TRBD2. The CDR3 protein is CASSYSGLGEYNEQFF. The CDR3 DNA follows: TGTGCCAGCAGTTACTCGGGACTAGGGGAGTACAATGAGCAGTTCTTC.